A single sample is the source of the 21 T cell receptor beta chains below, sequenced in a study of blood T cell repertoires in COVID-19. TCRdb's table, derived via immunoSEQ multiplex PCR, lists solely in-frame clones and lacks some. Among 25,000 to 30,000 clones listed, roughly 94% were seen once. The source material was peripheral blood. The receptors here all came from a man in his fifties or sixties with active COVID-19.

This clone showed up just once. This chain connects TRBV19 to TRBJ2-3; D is perhaps TRBD1 (5 bases). From germline, CDR1 is LNHDA and CDR2 SQIVND (reference sequence). V lost 5 bases and J lost 1, with 13 bases in between. This CDR3 comprises 15 residues. The CDR3 coding sequence is TGTGCCAGTAGTGTTTCAGGGAAGCGCACAGATACGCAGTATTTT. This translates into CASSVSGKRTDTQYF.

This clone was observed a handful of times. The rearrangement links TRBV19 to TRBJ1-5; 7 bases fit TRBD1. The V segment lost 7 bases and the J segment 2 bases; nucleotides outside the gene matches: 8. Looked up from germline, CDR1 is LNHDA and CDR2 is SQIVND (reference sequence). CDR3 length equals 15 residues. The DNA for the CDR3 is TGTGCCAGTACCTCAGACAGGGAAGGCAATCAGCCCCAGCATTTT. Protein: CASTSDREGNQPQHF.

This chain connects TRBV11-2 to TRBJ2-7, with unresolved D. CDR1 and CDR2 (germline): SGHAT, FQNNGV. The germline V and J ends were trimmed by 8 bases and 0 bases, with 11 bases remaining between them. CDR3 length equals 13 residues. The CDR3 reads CASRGSDSYEQYF. CDR3 sequence (DNA): TGTGCCAGCCGAGGCAGCGACTCCTACGAGCAGTACTTC.

This clone was seen once. The rearrangement links TRBV12-5 to TRBJ2-5; maybe TRBD2 (6 bases). Germline V gene sequence: CDR1 LGHNT, CDR2 FRNRAP. The CDR3 contains 14 residues. V was shortened by 8 bases and J by 1 base, with 14 bases between the two germline ends. The CDR3 sequence: CASRRGPIQETQYF. The CDR3 nucleotides are TGTGCTAGTAGGAGGGGACCTATCCAAGAGACCCAGTACTTC.

This clone was detected only once. This chain joins TRBV19 and TRBJ2-3, with 7 bases aligning to TRBD2. This CDR3 is built from 15 residues. With 3 bases clipped from V and 5 bases from J, the junction kept 8 bases outside the gene matches. Germline assignment: CDR1 LNHDA and CDR2 SQIVND (reference sequence). The CDR3 spells CASSILSGGRDTQYF. The CDR3 DNA reads as TGTGCCAGTAGTATCTTGTCGGGGGGACGAGATACGCAGTATTTT.

The rearrangement uses TRBV19 and TRBJ1-5; TRBD1 matches 7 bases. Looked up from germline, CDR1 is LNHDA and CDR2 is SQIVND (reference sequence). Germline trimming cut 7 bases from V and 0 bases from J; bases unmatched to any gene: 18. This CDR3 spans 19 amino acids. CDR3 residues: CASIESGTARFLSNQPQHF. In DNA, the CDR3 is TGTGCCAGTATCGAATCGGGGACAGCCAGATTCCTTAGCAATCAGCCCCAGCATTTT.

This chain uses TRBV5-4 with TRBJ2-1; 14 nucleotides match TRBD2. J lost 8 bases, V lost 4 bases, and 8 bases had no gene match. CDR3 length: 16 residues. Per the germline V gene, CDR1 is SGHNT and CDR2 is YYREEE (reference sequence). DNA for the CDR3: TGTGCCAGCAGCATACGACTAGCGGGAGGGATTGATGAGCAGTTCTTC. It yields the protein CASSIRLAGGIDEQFF.

V and J are TRBV5-1 and TRBJ2-5; TRBD1 is a possible D gene (6 bases). Germline lookup yields CDR1 SGHRS and CDR2 YFSETQ. The CDR3 is 15 amino acids. Trimming shortened V by 0 bases and J by 5 bases, and 14 bases separated the two germline ends. The CDR3 sequence: CASSLDVTGVETQYF. DNA of the CDR3: TGCGCCAGCAGCTTGGACGTGACAGGAGTTGAGACCCAGTACTTC.

This chain uses TRBV23-1 with TRBJ2-7; possibly TRBD1 for D (6 bases). TRBV23-1 carries the ORF label, with uncertain function. Trimming pared 1 base from V and 3 bases from J, leaving 13 bases between. The CDR3 covers 15 residues. CDR3 sequence reads: CASSQLPWTDYEQYF. The CDR3 nucleotides read TGCGCCAGCAGTCAATTGCCTTGGACAGACTACGAGCAGTACTTC.

The V gene is TRBV6-6, the J gene TRBJ1-5, with D perhaps TRBD1 (6 bases). V gave up 7 bases and J gave up 3 bases, with 16 bases separating them. Germline-derived CDR1 and CDR2 are MNHNY and SVGAGI (reference sequence). The CDR3 covers 15 residues. CDR3 protein: CASTKGSGANQPQHF. The CDR3, as DNA: TGTGCCAGCACCAAGGGGTCAGGGGCCAATCAGCCCCAGCATTTT.

V and J are TRBV19 and TRBJ1-1; D gene uncertain. The CDR3 runs to 13 residues. V was pared by 3 bases and J by 1 base, with 6 bases between. Germline CDR1 is LNHDA and CDR2 is SQIVND (reference sequence). This chain's CDR3 is CASSINSNTEAFF. The CDR3 bases are TGTGCCAGTAGTATTAACTCGAACACTGAAGCTTTCTTT. The whole variable domain, remainder taken from reference TRBV19 and TRBJ1-1, is DGGITQSPKYLFRKEGQNVTLSCEQNLNHDAMYWYRQDPGQGLRLIYYSQIVNDFQKGDIAEGYSVSREKKESFPLTVTSAQKNPTAFYLCASSINSNTEAFFGQGTRLTVV.

This rearrangement joins TRBV5-1 to TRBJ2-3; 15 nucleotides agree with TRBD2. The CDR3 has 16 amino acids. CDR1 is SGHRS, CDR2 YFSETQ, per germline. The trim removed 3 bases at V and 3 bases at J, leaving 2 bases unmatched. The chain's CDR3 is CASSYGTSGGTDTQYF. The CDR3 coding sequence is TGCGCCAGCAGCTACGGGACTAGCGGGGGGACAGATACGCAGTATTTT. The whole variable domain, remainder taken from reference TRBV5-1 and TRBJ2-3, is KAGVTQTPRYLIKTRGQQVTLSCSPISGHRSVSWYQQTPGQGLQFLFEYFSETQRNKGNFPGRFSGRQFSNSRSEMNVSTLELGDSALYLCASSYGTSGGTDTQYFGPGTRLTVL.

The chain joins TRBV2 to TRBJ2-7; weak D call: TRBD2 (5 bases). V was pared by 7 bases and J by 2 bases, with 9 bases between. Germline CDR1 and CDR2: SNHLY and FYNNEI. CDR3 length: 12 residues. The CDR3 sequence is CASNGEPYEQYF. The DNA for the CDR3 is TGTGCCAGCAACGGGGAACCCTACGAGCAGTACTTC.

J is TRBJ1-1 and V is TRBV5-1; 7 bases are a match to TRBD1. CDR3 size: 15 residues. From germline, CDR1 is SGHRS and CDR2 YFSETQ. The V gene end was trimmed by 4 bases and the J gene end by 2 bases; junction bases not matched to a gene: 8. DNA for the CDR3: TGCGCCAGCAGCGCTTTACAGGGGAGCAACACTGAAGCTTTCTTT. It specifies CASSALQGSNTEAFF.

This clone turned up a few times. This chain links TRBV30 with TRBJ1-1; 7 nucleotides agree with TRBD1. The CDR3 spans 13 residues. V dropped 5 bases and J dropped 0; count of bases not matched to a gene: 3. CDR1 and CDR2 (germline): GTSNPN, SVGIG (reference sequence). CDR3 residues: CAWEQGLNTEAFF. The CDR3 nucleotides are TGTGCCTGGGAACAGGGGTTGAACACTGAAGCTTTCTTT.

This sequence joins TRBV29-1 and TRBJ2-3; D ambiguous. V lost 5 bases, J lost 2 bases, and 17 bases lay in between. The CDR3 totals 15 residues. Germline V gene sequence: CDR1 SQVTM, CDR2 ANQGSEA. The CDR3 is CSVLQAIGYTDTQYF. Here the CDR3 DNA reads TGCAGCGTTCTTCAGGCTATAGGATACACAGATACGCAGTATTTT.

CDR3 DNA sequence: TGCGCCAGCAGTGATCAGGGTTTAAGCCCAGATACGCAGTATTTT. Protein product: CASSDQGLSPDTQYF. V is TRBV5-1 and J is TRBJ2-3; D is perhaps TRBD1 (5 bases). This CDR3 contains 15 residues. In germline, CDR1 is SGHRS, CDR2 YFSETQ. The V and J ends lost 5 bases and 4 bases respectively, with 17 bases between them.

V is TRBV29-1 and J is TRBJ2-7; the match to TRBD2 covers 9 bases. After removal of 0 bases from V and 3 bases from J, the junction contained 3 bases not matched to a gene. CDR1 is SQVTM and CDR2 is ANQGSEA in the germline V gene. This CDR3 spans 14 amino acids. The CDR3 DNA is TGCAGCGTTGAAGATCTGACTAGCGGCTACGAGCAGTACTTC. This gives the protein CSVEDLTSGYEQYF.

This clone was seen once. The chain joins TRBV9 to TRBJ2-3; D is undetermined. The CDR3 covers 15 residues. CDR1 and CDR2 from the germline V gene are SGDLS and YYNGEE. Trimming shortened V by 0 bases and J by 0 bases, and 8 bases separated the two germline ends. CDR3 loop: CASSVASGSTDTQYF. The CDR3 nucleotides read TGTGCCAGCAGCGTAGCTTCTGGCAGCACAGATACGCAGTATTTT.

The rearrangement links TRBV5-1 to TRBJ1-4, with D uncertain. The V end lost 1 base, the J end lost 0 bases, and 7 bases lay between the germline ends. Germline values: CDR1 SGHRS, CDR2 YFSETQ. The CDR3 spans 15 residues. CDR3 DNA sequence: TGCGCCAGCAGCTTGAAACCAGCAACTAATGAAAAACTGTTTTTT. The encoded protein is CASSLKPATNEKLFF.

The V and J genes are TRBV6-6 and TRBJ2-7; tentatively, D is TRBD2 (6 bases). The germline gives CDR1 MNHNY, CDR2 SVGAGI (reference sequence). Trimming cost V 2 bases and J 7 bases, with 15 bases left between them. This CDR3 spans 14 amino acids. The CDR3 DNA reads TGTGCCAGCAGTTACAATTTACTAGCTGGTGAGCAGTACTTC. This codes for CASSYNLLAGEQYF.